A single sample is the source of the 11 T cell receptor beta chains below, sequenced in a study of T cells in women clearing cervical HPV infection. Sequenced by immunoSEQ multiplex PCR; TCRdb stores in-frame clones only, minus some. The sample holds around 22,000 clones. The sample taken for sequencing was blood buffy coat. The receptors stem from a woman between 18 and 70 years old with a cervical HPV16 infection that either progressed to CIN3+ or cleared (not recorded which).

About this clone: The missing CDR3 end, 3 residues past where the read stops, is filled in from the germline J gene. This chain links TRBV5-1 with TRBJ2-3, with D possibly matching TRBD1 (7 bases). Germline CDR1 and CDR2: SGHRS and YFSETQ. The CDR3 runs to 11 residues. The V gene lost 8 bases and the J gene lost 6 bases, with 10 bases spanning the gap. The CDR3 is CASSGGDTQYF. Partial CDR3 DNA: TGCGCCAGTTCAGGGGGGGATACG.

This clone shows up as medium-sized by frequency. The sequence runs out 3 residues before the end of the CDR3; the remainder is reconstructed from the germline J gene. The chain is built from TRBV29-1 and TRBJ1-4; TRBD1 might be the D (6 bases). The CDR3 has 13 residues. The ends were cut back, 7 bases at V and 7 bases at J, with 16 bases in the middle. Germline V lookup: CDR1 SQVTM, CDR2 ANQGSEA. The sequenced part of the CDR3 DNA is TGCAGCGGATCAGGGGTCGGCGGTGAAAAA. This encodes CSGSGVGGEK. The entire CDR3 reads CSGSGVGGEKLFF.

Worth noting for this clone: The CDR3 end is not reached by the read, which stops 3 residues before it; the germline J gene fills it in. The chain recombines TRBV19 with TRBJ2-4; a weak D match, TRBD2 (6 bases). Germline CDR1 LNHDA, CDR2 SQIVND (reference sequence). CDR3 length: 14 residues. The CDR3 DNA, read in part, is TGTGCCAGTAGTATAGGCGGGACTCGATATGGT. This sequence encodes CASSIGGTRYG. The entire CDR3 sequence reads CASSIGGTRYGQYF.

To note about this clone: The read is 3 residues too short to cover the CDR3 end, so that end is filled in from the germline J gene. The chain employs TRBV4-1 and TRBJ2-1; 10 nucleotides line up with TRBD2. Germline-derived CDR1 and CDR2 are MGHRA and YSYEKL. This CDR3 is 16 amino acids long. V was pared by 0 bases and J by 3 bases, with 2 bases of the junction left unmatched. The DNA read from the CDR3 is TGCGCCAGCAGCCAAGACCCTAGCGGGGGCTACAATGAG. This sequence encodes CASSQDPSGGYNE. The full CDR3 protein is CASSQDPSGGYNEQFF.

Notes on this clone: The observed sequence ends 3 residues before the CDR3 terminus, with the missing tail filled in from the germline J gene. The chain has TRBV5-1 and TRBJ2-1; 7 positions match TRBD2. The J segment lost 0 bases and the V segment lost 2 bases, leaving 11 bases of the junction unmatched. The CDR3 has 18 amino acids. CDR1 and CDR2 (germline): SGHRS, YFSETQ. This CDR3 is CASSFLAGPPSSYNEQFF. The part of the CDR3 DNA that was read is TGCGCCAGCAGCTTTTTAGCGGGCCCTCCTAGCTCCTACAATGAG.

A note on this clone: Read sequence stops 3 residues before the CDR3 end, and the germline J gene provides the missing end. The rearrangement joins TRBV29-1 to TRBJ2-2; 14 positions agree with TRBD2. The CDR3 is made up of 15 amino acids. From germline, CDR1 is SQVTM and CDR2 ANQGSEA. V trimming: 7 bases; J trimming: 5 bases; junction bases outside the gene matches: 6. This CDR3 reads CSARRTSGGTGELFF. The covered CDR3 bases are TGCAGCGCGAGGAGGACTAGCGGGGGGACCGGGGAG.

Comment on this clone: The DNA ends 3 residues before the CDR3 does, and the rest of the CDR3 is filled in from the germline J gene. This chain uses TRBV19 with TRBJ1-2, with D tentatively TRBD1 (5 bases). The V end lost 3 bases, the J end lost 2 bases, and 28 bases lay between the germline ends. Germline V gene sequence: CDR1 LNHDA, CDR2 SQIVND (reference sequence). The CDR3 sequence is 20 residues long. The sequenced CDR3 bases are TGTGCCAGTAGTATCCCTGGGTGGGGCCGCGCACCAACCGCAAACTATGGC. It encodes CASSIPGWGRAPTANYG. The entire CDR3 protein reads CASSIPGWGRAPTANYGYTF.

As concerns this clone: Read data end 3 residues before the CDR3 end; the end is taken from the germline J gene. V gene TRBV2 combines with J gene TRBJ1-2; the D gene is possibly TRBD1 (6 bases). Germline V gives CDR1 SNHLY, CDR2 FYNNEI. The CDR3 has 12 amino acids. CDR3 residues: CASSVSRGGYTF. The CDR3 bases that were read are TGTGCCAGCAGTGTATCTAGGGGGGGC.

A note on this clone: The read ends 3 residues early relative to the CDR3; the germline J gene fills the gap. V is TRBV29-1 and J is TRBJ2-2, with TRBD1 as a possible D gene (5 bases). V lost 7 bases and J lost 0, with 9 bases in between. The germline gives CDR1 SQVTM, CDR2 ANQGSEA. The CDR3 sequence is 13 residues long. The covered CDR3 bases are TGCAGCGCAGGGTTCGCGAACACCGGGGAG. Its translation: CSAGFANTGE. The CDR3, in full, reads CSAGFANTGELFF.

This CDR3 reads CAISRQGDTDTQYF. CDR3 DNA (partial): TGTGCCATCAGTCGACAGGGAGACACAGATACG. V usage is TRBV10-3 and J usage is TRBJ2-3; TRBD1 aligns across 7 bases. The CDR3 end lies 3 residues beyond the end of the read and is filled in from the germline J gene. Germline CDR1 and CDR2: ENHRY and SYGVKD. V lost 5 bases to trimming and J lost 2 bases; unmatched junction nucleotides: 4. CDR3 length: 14 residues.

A word on this clone: The read ends 3 residues shy of where the CDR3 ends; the end is completed using the germline J gene. The rearrangement joins TRBV7-9 to TRBJ1-2; weak D call: TRBD1 (5 bases). This CDR3 contains 13 residues. Looked up from germline, CDR1 is SEHNR and CDR2 is FQNEAQ (reference sequence). V was shortened by 1 base and J by 6 bases, with 9 bases between the two germline ends. The CDR3: CASSLDRRNGYTF. The sequenced CDR3 bases are TGTGCCAGCAGCTTAGACAGGCGGAATGGC.